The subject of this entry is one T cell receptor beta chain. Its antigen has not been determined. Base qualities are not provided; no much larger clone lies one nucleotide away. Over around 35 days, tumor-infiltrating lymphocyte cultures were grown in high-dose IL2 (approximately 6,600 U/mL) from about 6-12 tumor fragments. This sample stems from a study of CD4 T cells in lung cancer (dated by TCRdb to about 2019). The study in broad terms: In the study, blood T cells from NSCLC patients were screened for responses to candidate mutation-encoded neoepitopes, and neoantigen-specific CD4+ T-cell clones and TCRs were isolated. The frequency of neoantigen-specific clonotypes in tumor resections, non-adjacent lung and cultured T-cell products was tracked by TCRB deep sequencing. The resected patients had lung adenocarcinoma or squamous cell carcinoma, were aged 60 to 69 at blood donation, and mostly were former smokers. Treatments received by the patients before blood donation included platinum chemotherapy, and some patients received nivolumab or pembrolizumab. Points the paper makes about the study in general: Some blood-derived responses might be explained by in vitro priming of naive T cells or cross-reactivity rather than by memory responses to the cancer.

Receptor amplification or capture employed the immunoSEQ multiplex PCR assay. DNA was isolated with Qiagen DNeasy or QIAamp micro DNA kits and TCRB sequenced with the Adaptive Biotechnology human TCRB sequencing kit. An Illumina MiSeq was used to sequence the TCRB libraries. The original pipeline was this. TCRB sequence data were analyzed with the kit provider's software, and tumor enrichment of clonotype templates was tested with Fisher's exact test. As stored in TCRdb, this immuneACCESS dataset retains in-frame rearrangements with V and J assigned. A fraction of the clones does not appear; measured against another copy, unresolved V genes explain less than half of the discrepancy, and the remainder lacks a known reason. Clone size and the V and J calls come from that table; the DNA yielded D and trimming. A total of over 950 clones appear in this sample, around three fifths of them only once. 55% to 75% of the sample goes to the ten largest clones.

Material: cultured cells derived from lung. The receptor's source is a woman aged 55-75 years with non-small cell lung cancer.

CDR3 loop: CASSLRGTEAFF. The DNA sequence follows: TGTGCCAGCAGCTTGAGGGGCACTGAAGCTTTCTTT. The chain joins TRBV5-6 to TRBJ1-1, with TRBD1 as a weak D call on 5 bases. The CDR3 starts with the cysteine, ends with the phenylalanine, and has 12 residues. Only the CDR3 part of the read is kept: 36 bases, read in frame from the first base. From the germline V gene, CDR1 is SGHDT and CDR2 is YYEEEE. At the junction V is shortened by 1 base and J by 4 bases, with 5 bases in between.